Each of the 30 T cell receptor beta chains below was sequenced from the same sample in a study of T cell responses to AZD1222 COVID-19 vaccine (dated by TCRdb to the early 2020s). The time point label here, explained by the study, means: baseline before first vaccination. Library preparation employed the immunoSEQ multiplex PCR assay. Not all clones reach the TCRdb copy of this immuneACCESS table, which keeps in-frame sequences only. Checked studies attribute under half of the gap to unresolved V genes and leave the rest unexplained. Present in this sample are over 60,000 clones, about nine tenths of which were seen just once. The top ten hold about 24% of the sample. The sample was peripheral blood, taken on day 0 of AZD1222 vaccination. The receptors here all came from an adult in good health.

The chain recombines TRBV3-1 (or the pseudogene TRBV3-2) with TRBJ1-1; D might be TRBD1 (5 bases). V gave up 4 bases and J gave up 11 bases, with 14 bases separating them. Germline V gives CDR1 LGHDT, CDR2 YNNKEL (reference sequence). This CDR3 region has 12 residues. The DNA of the CDR3 is TGTGCCAGCAGCCCCAGGAGGGGAACTGCTTTCTTT. Protein product: CASSPRRGTAFF.

This rearrangement joins TRBV6-5 to TRBJ1-6, with D uncertain. CDR1 is MNHEY and CDR2 is SVGAGI in the germline V gene. This CDR3 contains 13 residues. The V end lost 8 bases, the J end lost 2 bases, and 7 bases lay between the germline ends. The CDR3 sequence: CASAVTYNSPLHF. DNA of the CDR3: TGTGCCAGCGCCGTGACCTATAATTCACCCCTCCACTTT.

The V gene is TRBV9, the J gene TRBJ1-1, with TRBD1 as a possible D gene (6 bases). CDR3 length: 12 amino acids. Trimming pared 7 bases from V and 9 bases from J, leaving 16 bases between. Germline loops: CDR1 SGDLS, CDR2 YYNGEE. CDR3 sequence reads: CASGRGMGQAFF. CDR3 bases: TGTGCCAGCGGCAGGGGTATGGGCCAAGCTTTCTTT.

The chain joins TRBV5-4 to TRBJ2-1; D not resolved. Trimming removed 1 base at V and 10 bases at J, with 6 bases between. The CDR3 totals 11 residues. Looked up from germline, CDR1 is SGHNT and CDR2 is YYREEE (reference sequence). CDR3: CASSLQREQFF. CDR3 coding DNA: TGTGCCAGCAGCTTGCAAAGGGAGCAGTTCTTC. Supplemented by reference TRBV5-4 and TRBJ2-1, the full variable domain reads ETGVTQSPTHLIKTRGQQVTLRCSSQSGHNTVSWYQQALGQGPQFIFQYYREEENGRGNFPPRFSGLQFPNYSSELNVNALELDDSALYLCASSLQREQFFGPGTRLTVL.

This chain joins TRBV7-2 and TRBJ1-5; D gene ambiguous. CDR1 and CDR2 (germline): SGHTA, FQGNSA. Trimming removed 1 base from V and 6 bases from J, with 19 bases in between. The CDR3 loop spans 17 amino acids. In DNA, the CDR3 is TGTGCCAGCAGCTTAGAGGTAGTTCGGGGATACGGTCAGCCCCAGCATTTT. Protein sequence: CASSLEVVRGYGQPQHF.

This clone counts as medium-sized. The V and J genes are TRBV6-4 and TRBJ2-3; TRBD2 matches 10 bases. The CDR3 runs to 15 residues. V lost 2 bases, J lost 1 base, and 0 bases stayed unmatched. CDR1 is MRHNA and CDR2 is SNTAGT in the germline V gene. CDR3 sequence: CASSDGTSGTDTQYF. In DNA, the CDR3 is TGTGCCAGCAGTGACGGGACTAGCGGCACAGATACGCAGTATTTT.

The CDR3 region has the DNA TGTGCCAGCAGCTTACAGGCGAACACTGAAGCTTTCTTT. Translating it yields CASSLQANTEAFF. The genes are TRBV13 and TRBJ1-1; D is ambiguous. The CDR3 runs to 13 residues. Trimming took 2 bases from V and 1 from J, leaving 5 bases between them. CDR1 PRHDT and CDR2 FYEKMQ come from the germline V gene (reference sequence).

J is TRBJ2-7 and V is TRBV7-8; 7 bases fit TRBD1. This CDR3 contains 14 residues. The V segment lost 11 bases and the J segment 4 bases; nucleotides outside the gene matches: 14. The germline V gene has CDR1 SGHVS and CDR2 FQNEAQ. This CDR3 is CASQQGRGIYEQYF. Here the CDR3 DNA reads TGTGCCTCGCAACAGGGCAGGGGGATATACGAGCAGTACTTC.

The chain links TRBV5-1 to TRBJ1-5, with 7 bases fitting TRBD1. Germline assignment: CDR1 SGHRS and CDR2 YFSETQ. Trimming removed 0 bases from V and 0 bases from J; junction bases left unmatched: 9. The CDR3 runs to 18 residues. CDR3 sequence: CASSLGGTEMPSNQPQHF. CDR3 in DNA: TGCGCCAGCAGCTTGGGAGGGACAGAGATGCCTAGCAATCAGCCCCAGCATTTT. The full variable domain, completed using reference TRBV5-1 and TRBJ1-5, is KAGVTQTPRYLIKTRGQQVTLSCSPISGHRSVSWYQQTPGQGLQFLFEYFSETQRNKGNFPGRFSGRQFSNSRSEMNVSTLELGDSALYLCASSLGGTEMPSNQPQHFGDGTRLSIL.

The genes are TRBV6-5 and TRBJ1-1, with TRBD1 identical over 8 bases. Per germline, CDR1 MNHEY and CDR2 SVGAGI. Trimming at V came to 6 bases and at J to 3 bases, leaving 6 bases not matched to a gene. CDR3 length: 14 residues. Written as DNA, the CDR3 is TGTGCCAGCAGCAGGCAGGGGGCGGACACTGAAGCTTTCTTT. It specifies CASSRQGADTEAFF.

The V call is TRBV28, the J call TRBJ1-1; tentative D call: TRBD1 (6 bases). V was cut by 2 bases and J by 5 bases, with 15 bases left in between. Germline V gene sequence: CDR1 MDHEN, CDR2 SYDVKM. CDR3 size: 15 residues. The CDR3 DNA is TGTGCCAGCAGTTTAAGTGGGGGGGCGAGGACTGAAGCTTTCTTT. It yields the protein CASSLSGGARTEAFF.

This sequence joins TRBV7-3 and TRBJ2-5; weak D call: TRBD2 (6 bases). The CDR3 extends over 15 amino acids. Deletions cut 4 bases from V and 5 bases from J, with 17 bases between. Germline CDR1 reads SGHTA; CDR2 reads FQGTGA. CDR3 loop: CASSSYGGLGETQYF. CDR3 nucleotide sequence: TGTGCCAGCAGCTCTTACGGGGGACTTGGGGAGACCCAGTACTTC.

V usage is TRBV5-6 and J usage is TRBJ2-1; TRBD2 aligns across 8 bases. CDR1 is SGHDT, CDR2 YYEEEE, per germline. CDR3 length equals 15 residues. V lost 3 bases and J lost 4; bases outside the gene matches: 6. CDR3 bases: TGTGCCAGCAGCTCGGGGGGGAACGGTTACAATGAGCAGTTCTTC. Translating it yields CASSSGGNGYNEQFF. Full variable domain (missing parts from reference TRBV5-6 and TRBJ2-1): DAGVTQSPTHLIKTRGQQVTLRCSPKSGHDTVSWYQQALGQGPQFIFQYYEEEERQRGNFPDRFSGHQFPNYSSELNVNALLLGDSALYLCASSSGGNGYNEQFFGPGTRLTVL.

This chain connects TRBV10-1 to TRBJ2-5, with no clear D. Germline CDR1 reads WNHNN; CDR2 reads SYGVQD (reference sequence). The V end lost 7 bases, the J end lost 8 bases, and 17 bases lay between the germline ends. The CDR3 is 13 residues long. Here the CDR3 reads CASMSADGDTQYF. The CDR3 bases are TGCGCCAGCATGAGCGCGGACGGAGACACCCAGTACTTC.

This rearrangement joins TRBV11-2 to TRBJ1-2, with D uncertain. With 4 bases removed from V and 2 bases from J, the gap between germline ends came to 17 bases. The CDR3 loop spans 16 amino acids. The germline CDR1 and CDR2 sequences are SGHAT and FQNNGV. The CDR3 coding sequence is TGTGCCAGCAGCTCACTTAAGACCCTGGGAAACTATGGCTACACCTTC. This codes for CASSSLKTLGNYGYTF.

The chain recombines TRBV2 with TRBJ1-6; unclear D gene. The V and J ends lost 9 bases and 8 bases respectively, with 17 bases between them. This CDR3 spans 14 amino acids. The germline CDR1 and CDR2 sequences are SNHLY and FYNNEI. CDR3 in DNA: TGTGCCAGGGAAAGACGGACCCATGATTCACCCCTCCACTTT. Protein: CARERRTHDSPLHF.

This clone was counted once. The chain uses TRBV5-5 and TRBJ1-3; 10 bases line up with TRBD1. CDR1 and CDR2 (germline): SGHKS, YYEKEE (reference sequence). V dropped 1 base and J dropped 7; count of bases not matched to a gene: 5. The CDR3 covers 15 residues. The CDR3 DNA reads TGTGCCAGCAGCTTGCTGGGACAGGGGCGGAACACCATATATTTT. Its translation is CASSLLGQGRNTIYF.

The chain recombines TRBV28 with TRBJ2-7, with a tentative D call TRBD2 (7 bases). The CDR3 runs 14 residues. Germline lookup yields CDR1 MDHEN and CDR2 SYDVKM. Trimming shortened V by 7 bases and J by 0 bases, and 13 bases separated the two germline ends. The CDR3 DNA reads as TGTGCCAGCATGGGGAGGGGGAGCTCCTACGAGCAGTACTTC. Translation: CASMGRGSSYEQYF.

The chain uses TRBV7-2 and TRBJ2-1, with a weak D call TRBD2 (7 bases). This CDR3 has 15 amino acids. Germline CDR1 reads SGHTA; CDR2 reads FQGNSA. V lost 5 bases and J 7 bases, leaving 18 bases between the germline ends. The CDR3 DNA reads as TGTGCCAGCAGCCCGAGGGGGGGGGATGAGAATGAGCAGTTCTTC. It encodes CASSPRGGDENEQFF.

V usage is TRBV28 and J usage is TRBJ2-7; 7 bases fit TRBD1. Germline lookup yields CDR1 MDHEN and CDR2 SYDVKM. Trimming removed 1 base from V and 1 base from J; junction bases left unmatched: 1. The CDR3 contains 14 residues. The CDR3 sequence is CASSLLGQSYEQYF. The CDR3 nucleotides are TGTGCCAGCAGTTTATTGGGACAGTCCTACGAGCAGTACTTC.

The rearrangement links TRBV3-1 (or the pseudogene TRBV3-2) to TRBJ1-2; D might be TRBD1 (6 bases). In germline, CDR1 is LGHDT, CDR2 YNNKEL (reference sequence). The CDR3 contains 14 residues. The V end lost 4 bases, the J end lost 2 bases, and 11 bases lay between the germline ends. In nucleotides, the CDR3 is TGTGCCAGCAGCCTCGGACAGAGGAACTATGGCTACACCTTC. It specifies CASSLGQRNYGYTF.

This clone was seen once. V and J are TRBV18 and TRBJ1-4, with 10 bases aligning to TRBD1. CDR1 and CDR2 (germline): KGHSH, LQKENI. The V gene end was trimmed by 5 bases and the J gene end by 5 bases; junction bases not matched to a gene: 8. This CDR3 has 16 amino acids. The CDR3 loop reads CASSASGTGVNEKLFF. The CDR3 DNA is TGTGCCAGCTCAGCCTCCGGGACAGGGGTGAATGAAAAACTGTTTTTT.

V usage is TRBV19 and J usage is TRBJ2-7; no clear D gene. Germline CDR1 and CDR2: LNHDA and SQIVND (reference sequence). Deletions cut 5 bases from V and 2 bases from J, with 19 bases between. This CDR3 is built from 16 residues. CDR3 DNA: TGTGCCAGTAGTGTATCGCTAGAGATTTTAACCTACGAGCAGTACTTC. Its translation: CASSVSLEILTYEQYF.

This chain uses TRBV7-3 with TRBJ2-3; 7 bases align to TRBD2. This CDR3 has 16 amino acids. V lost 3 bases, J lost 5 bases, and 11 bases stayed unmatched. Germline-derived CDR1 and CDR2 are SGHTA and FQGTGA. CDR3 sequence reads: CASSFSGTPGGDTQYF. The CDR3 DNA reads as TGTGCCAGCAGCTTCTCGGGGACCCCGGGAGGAGATACGCAGTATTTT.

The chain is built from TRBV19 and TRBJ1-6; no reliable D call. This CDR3 has 12 residues. Trimming stripped 0 bases from V and 10 bases from J, with 4 bases between. Per the germline V gene, CDR1 is LNHDA and CDR2 is SQIVND (reference sequence). CDR3 protein: CASSIEESPLHF. The CDR3 coding sequence is TGTGCCAGTAGTATAGAGGAGTCACCCCTCCACTTT.

The chain employs TRBV2 and TRBJ1-5; 7 nucleotides agree with TRBD1. This CDR3 contains 13 residues. The germline V gene has CDR1 SNHLY and CDR2 FYNNEI. The V segment lost 6 bases and the J segment 6 bases; nucleotides outside the gene matches: 5. DNA of the CDR3: TGTGCCAGCAGCGTACAGGGGAGTCAGCCCCAGCATTTT. Translation: CASSVQGSQPQHF.

This clone was seen once. Compared with germline, one end of the junction differs, possibly owing to a read error. The genes are TRBV9 and TRBJ1-1, with unresolved D. Germline V gene lookup returns CDR1 SGDLS and CDR2 YYNGEE. The CDR3 consists of 14 residues. CDR3 residues: CASSVFLEDTEAFF. The CDR3 DNA follows: TGTGCCAGCAGCGTATTTTTGGAAGACACAGAAGCTTTCTTT. The full variable domain, its missing parts supplied by reference TRBV9 and TRBJ1-1, is DSGVTQTPKHLITATGQRVTLRCSPRSGDLSVYWYQQSLDQGLQFLIQYYNGEERAKGNILERFSAQQFPDLHSELNLSSLELGDSALYFCASSVFLEDTEAFFGQGTRLTVV.

This chain uses TRBV6-6 with TRBJ2-3; D is perhaps TRBD1 (7 bases). Trimming pared 5 bases from V and 0 bases from J, leaving 15 bases between. The CDR3 sequence is 16 residues long. Looked up from germline, CDR1 is MNHNY and CDR2 is SVGAGI (reference sequence). Here the CDR3 DNA reads TGTGCCAGCAGTCCCGCGGGACAGTCTAGCACAGATACGCAGTATTTT. This codes for CASSPAGQSSTDTQYF.

The chain joins TRBV28 to TRBJ2-7, with 7 bases aligning to TRBD1. Germline-derived CDR1 and CDR2 are MDHEN and SYDVKM. Germline trimming cut 4 bases from V and 0 bases from J; bases unmatched to any gene: 6. There are 15 residues in the CDR3. The CDR3 is CASSSEGQSSYEQYF. For the CDR3, the DNA is TGTGCCAGCAGTTCTGAGGGACAGTCCTCCTACGAGCAGTACTTC.

V is TRBV6-1 and J is TRBJ2-3; D is possibly TRBD2 (6 bases). The CDR3 is 15 amino acids. Germline lookup yields CDR1 MNHNS and CDR2 SASEGT. V lost 2 bases and J 2 bases, leaving 11 bases between the germline ends. This CDR3 is CASSEPGLNTDTQYF. CDR3 DNA: TGTGCCAGCAGTGAACCGGGACTTAACACAGATACGCAGTATTTT.